This entry features one T cell receptor beta chain sequence. Naive CD8 cells, CD45RO-negative and positively selected for CCR7, excluded terminally differentiated effector memory CD45RA+ cells. This sample was included in a study of shared clonotypes between healthy human individuals. Study-wide context: Three plates each covered CD4 naive and memory; CD8 naive two, CD8 memory one.

The run depth of the assay was deep. Assay used: immunoSEQ multiplex PCR; TCRdb lists only in-frame clones, some missing. The repertoire holds over 2,000,000 clones, with just over 90% as singletons. Trimming removed 2 bases from V and 4 bases from J; junction bases left unmatched: 7. Per germline, CDR1 MNHNS and CDR2 SASEGT. The CDR3 contains 16 residues. The source material was naive CD8+ T cells from PBMCs. The rearrangement uses TRBV6-1 and TRBJ2-7; 11 positions match TRBD2. This receptor was obtained from a young man in good health. Some clones in this sample may be carry-over from other donors' samples. This CDR3 reads CASSESVAGGEYEQYF. The CDR3 region has the DNA TGTGCCAGCAGTGAATCGGTAGCGGGAGGGGAATACGAGCAGTACTTC.